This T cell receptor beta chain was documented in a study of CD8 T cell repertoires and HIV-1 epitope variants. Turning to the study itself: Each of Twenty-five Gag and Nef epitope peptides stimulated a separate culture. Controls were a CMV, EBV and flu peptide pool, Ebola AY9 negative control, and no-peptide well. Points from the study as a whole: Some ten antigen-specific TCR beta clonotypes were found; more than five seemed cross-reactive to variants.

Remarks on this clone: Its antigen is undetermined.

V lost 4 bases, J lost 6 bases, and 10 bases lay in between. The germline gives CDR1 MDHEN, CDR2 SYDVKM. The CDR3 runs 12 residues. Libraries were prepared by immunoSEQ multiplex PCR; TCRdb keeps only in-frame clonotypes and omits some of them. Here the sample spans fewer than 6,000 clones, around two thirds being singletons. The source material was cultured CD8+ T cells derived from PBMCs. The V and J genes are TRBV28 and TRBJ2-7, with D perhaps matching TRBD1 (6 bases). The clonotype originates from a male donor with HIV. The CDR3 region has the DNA TGTGCCAGCAGTTACAGGGTAAGCGAGCAGTACTTC. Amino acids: CASSYRVSEQYF.